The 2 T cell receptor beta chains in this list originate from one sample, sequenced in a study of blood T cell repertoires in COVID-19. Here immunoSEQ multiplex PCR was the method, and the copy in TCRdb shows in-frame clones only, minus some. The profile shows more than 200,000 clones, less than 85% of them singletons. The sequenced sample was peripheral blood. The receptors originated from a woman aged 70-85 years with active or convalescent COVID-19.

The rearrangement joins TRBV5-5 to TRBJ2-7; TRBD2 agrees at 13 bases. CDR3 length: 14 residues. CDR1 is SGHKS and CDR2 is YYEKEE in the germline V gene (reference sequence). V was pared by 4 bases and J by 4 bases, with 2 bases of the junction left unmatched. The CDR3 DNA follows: TGTGCCAGCAGCCCGGGACTAGCGGGGTACGAGCAGTACTTC. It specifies CASSPGLAGYEQYF. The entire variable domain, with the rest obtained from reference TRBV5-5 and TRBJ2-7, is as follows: DAGVTQSPTHLIKTRGQQVTLRCSPISGHKSVSWYQQVLGQGPQFIFQYYEKEERGRGNFPDRFSARQFPNYSSELNVNALLLGDSALYLCASSPGLAGYEQYFGPGTRLTVT.

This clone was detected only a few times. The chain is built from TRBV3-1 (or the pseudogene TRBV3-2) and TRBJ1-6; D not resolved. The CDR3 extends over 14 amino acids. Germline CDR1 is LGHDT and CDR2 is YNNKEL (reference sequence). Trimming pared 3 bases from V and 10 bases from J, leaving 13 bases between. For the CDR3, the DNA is TGTGCCAGCAGCCACTTACGCTCGGGGTCACCCCTCCACTTT. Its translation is CASSHLRSGSPLHF.